In its sample, the clone carrying this TCR beta chain was seen once. Its matching antigen is unknown. The time point was: baseline, week 1 (first vaccination visit). Treatment of the sample: pre-vaccination baseline after standard-of-care therapy. The source of the sample is a study of a mutant IDH1 vaccine in newly diagnosed glioma. Across the study: The treated group averaged approximately 42 years old and was roughly 60% male, around 38% female. Patients got radiotherapy, temozolomide, or both beforehand, and most got both.

Findings of the study overall: Among all patients, vaccine-induced immune responses occurred in 90% to 95%.

Trimming removed 4 bases from V and 1 base from J, with 12 bases in between. The length of the CDR3 is 15 residues. Germline CDR1 SNHLY, CDR2 FYNNEI. Generated by immunoSEQ multiplex PCR, the TCRdb table keeps only in-frame clones and is missing some. The sample records about 59,000 clones, around 90% being singletons. The gene calls are TRBV2 and TRBJ2-3, with D perhaps matching TRBD2 (6 bases). This TCR was recovered from a man aged 45-60 years with glioma. The material was PBMCs, obtained from a glioma patient treated with radiotherapy, temozolomide or both. CDR3 in DNA: TGTGCCAGCAGTGTTCCAGCGGGTGGCACAGATACGCAGTATTTT. This translates into CASSVPAGGTDTQYF. Filled out from reference TRBV2 and TRBJ2-3, the complete variable domain reads EPEVTQTPSHQVTQMGQEVILRCVPISNHLYFYWYRQILGQKVEFLVSFYNNEISEKSEIFDDQFSVERPDGSNFTLKIRSTKLEDSAMYFCASSVPAGGTDTQYFGPGTRLTVL.